This TCR beta chain derives from a study of T-cell reconstitution after alpha-beta-depleted transplantation in children. This clonotype was found once. The target antigen is unknown. The study's findings and limits: Among T cells one year after transplant, newly produced cells accounted for most counts and diversity. The study traced high day-60 TCRbeta diversity in some patients to surviving recipient T cells and thymic progenitors. Reportedly, roughly two months post-transplant, alpha-beta T cells arose from several hundred expanded graft clones.

Germline CDR1 and CDR2: SGHAT and FQNNGV. V lost 4 bases and J 0 bases, leaving 13 bases between the germline ends. There are 17 residues in the CDR3. It was with unique molecular identifiers that the TCRbeta library was prepared. One entry per CDR3 protein results from TCRdb running MiXCR on the PCR reads. The sample holds about a million distinct CDR3 sequences, about 26% seen once. The sequence came from a boy under two years old who had a stem cell transplant for SCID, so the T cells may come from the graft donor. The sample was PBMCs, mostly from graft donor cells, taken 360 days after TCRalphabeta/CD19-depleted stem cell transplant. The chain couples TRBV11-2 to TRBJ2-6, with D perhaps matching TRBD1 (6 bases). CDR3 bases: TGTGCCAGCAGCTCGTTCAGGGGAAGCTCTGGGGCCAACGTCCTGACTTTC. It yields the protein CASSSFRGSSGANVLTF.